This section outlines one TCR beta chain sequence together with its context. Its antigen is currently not known. The sample holds no much larger clone one base away, and base qualities are not on file. The data originate from a study of cytomegalovirus exposure and HLA in healthy donors (TCRdb year 2017). For the study in its entirety: An earlier analysis of approximately 640 of the donors reported 250 to 300 Gb of sequence data and approximately 110 million unique TCR beta sequences from some 180 million T cells. To study patterns of TCR occurrence, a later analysis re-analyzed previously published TCR beta repertoires from 550 to 800 donors and added high-resolution HLA genotyping. In an earlier analysis of roughly 600 of the donors, high-throughput TCR beta sequencing was used to judge whether each TCR beta V gene segment behaved as functional or pseudogenic. To predict cytomegalovirus infection status, the study combined high-throughput TCR immunosequencing, statistical association of individual TCRs with disease status, and machine learning. The number of typed donors differed by locus: roughly 620-640 for A, B, C, DRB1 and DQB1; 500 to 550 for DQA1; roughly 600 for DPA1; and around 470 for DPB1. The later analysis used no new phenotypic data to find candidate immune exposures, relying instead on TCR beta sequences and their occurrence across donors. Class I and class II HLA loci were covered by the typing at four-digit resolution. In addition to the first cohort of approximately 670 subjects, a separate validation cohort of under 150 different subjects was used. About 300 gigabases of sequencing data and around 80 million unique TCR sequences made up an early release that covered approximately 620 HLA-typed donors. Every discovery cohort repertoire had been produced on one sequencing platform. Genome-wide SNP genotypes for about 65% of the roughly 670 donors were used in a later genetic analysis, which treated that subset as a discovery cohort. Donor age, sex, ethnicity and CMV serostatus were compiled alongside the repertoire data. Among around 400 genotyped donors of the cohort, an average of 235,054 unique TCR beta nucleotide sequences were sequenced per donor, around a sixth of them non-productive. The study aimed to test whether cataloging public T cell receptors could reveal signatures of past pathogen exposure. Because of strong linkage in the cohort, roughly five DR-DQ haplotypes were treated as single units for association and clustering. Among the roughly 400 genotyped donors, around 81% belonged to the genetic ancestry cluster associated with self-reported Caucasian donors. The T cell repertoires of 666 subjects were profiled by immunosequencing and related to cytomegalovirus serostatus. What the research found in general, with its limitations: Because HLA typing was unavailable for some donors at each locus, only the typed subset was used in association tests. An earlier analysis of some 560 of the donors showed that most TCR beta V segments appeared in productive rearrangements either about 87% or about 30% of the time, which broadly matched IMGT annotations. Because the 87-base-pair reads could not distinguish some IMGT-functional V segments, including TRBV6-2 and TRBV6-3, those segments were excluded. Specific HLA alleles were associated with 15,000 to 20,000 TCR beta sequences at a false discovery rate of 0.05 in a later analysis. Linkage disequilibrium might explain the correlated functional status among segregating V segments, but an unknown experimental factor could not be ruled out. The authors suggested that the approach could potentially be generalized to other disease states and immunological phenotypes. Most TCR sequences were observed very rarely across donors, whereas some public TCRs were present in many individuals. The study listed 150 to 200 TCR beta chains as associated with cytomegalovirus. A later analysis found that most CMV-associated TCR beta chains appeared HLA-restricted, with HLA associations seemingly driven largely by CMV exposure. CMV serostatus was the only immune exposure information available for the cohort. A further reported finding was that TCR beta sequences accurately predicted the HLA-A and HLA-B alleles for most subjects in the first cohort. An association between a missense DCLRE1C variant and V-gene and J-gene trimming of TCR beta chains was found in a later genetic analysis and replicated in an independent cohort. A few of the identified cytomegalovirus-associated TCR beta chains were confirmed in vitro to be specific for cytomegalovirus antigens. Around 16 rarely observed V segments, including chromosome 9 orphons, were excluded from the earlier analysis of almost 600 of the donors because counts were too low. Cytomegalovirus status was reported to be diagnosed by the classifier with high specificity and sensitivity in both the original and validation cohorts. In a later analysis, several top co-occurrence clusters were reported to appear linked to parvovirus B19, influenza, CMV and Epstein-Barr virus. A later analysis found that TCR association rates varied across HLA loci, with DRB1 alleles showing the most associated TCRs and HLA-C alleles the fewest. In a later analysis, HLA-associated TCR beta chains showed more clonal expansion and lower generation probabilities than non-associated chains that were equally common. A cluster of highly shared sequence variants was judged likely to represent a technical artifact of the sequencing pipeline. According to a later genetic analysis, donors in an Asian-associated ancestry cluster had fewer N-insertions in productive TCRs than the approximately 710-donor mean. When HLA alleles, especially DR and DQ, strongly co-occurred, TCR associations were difficult to assign to individual alleles. Presence/absence analyses assumed roughly uniform sequencing depth across donors, an assumption that may not hold. Only TCR beta chains were sequenced in this cohort, and the absence of alpha or paired-chain data limited detectable features.

The cohort consisted of 650 to 700 healthy bone marrow donors. Cohort members were all nominally healthy when sampled, although unrecorded immune exposures were likely present. The donor tested CMV seronegative, placing the donor among the 350 to 400 seronegative members of the cohort. Every donor gave a peripheral blood sample, and the peripheral blood mononuclear cells from that sample were used for TCR beta sequencing. The Qiagen DNeasy Blood Extraction Kit was used to extract genomic DNA from the blood cell samples. Libraries were built with the immunoSEQ multiplex PCR assay. A mixture of 60 forward primers for TCR Vbeta segments and 13 reverse primers for TCR Jbeta segments was used in the multiplex PCR. The CDR3 region of rearranged TCR beta genes was amplified from genomic DNA by a multiplex PCR assay. The Illumina HiSeq System was used to sequence the amplified TCR beta libraries as 87-base-pair reads. Processing in the source paper ran as follows. A later analysis counted about 80 million unique TCR beta chains across the 650 to 700 repertoires, and some 11 million of these chains were shared by at least two donors. To remove PCR and sequencing errors, raw reads were error-corrected and collapsed into unique sequences using a nearest-neighbor algorithm that merged closely related sequences. CDR3 sequences were aligned to IMGT reference sequences to assign V, D and J gene segments. Each retained sequence needed at least a six-nucleotide match to both a V gene segment and a J gene segment. A rearrangement counted as productive if the CDR3 had no stop codons and remained in frame with V and J, and every other rearrangement counted as non-productive. Following IMGT convention, CDR3 was defined as the stretch from the second conserved V-encoded cysteine to the conserved J-encoded phenylalanine. The earlier analysis of 500 to 750 of the donors excluded any sequence lacking an unambiguous match to a single V gene segment. In an earlier analysis of approximately 590 of the donors, a V segment was called functional when productive rearrangements were above 56.7%, and segregating when the standard deviation between donors exceeded 5%. A statistical classification framework was developed to diagnose cytomegalovirus status using the catalog of TCR beta chain sequences. A later analysis assigned V and J genes by comparing TCR nucleotide sequences with IMGT/GENE-DB human TR gene sequences. In a later analysis, CDR3 sequences and most-parsimonious VDJ recombination scenarios were assigned using the TCRdist pipeline. In a later analysis, each TCR beta chain was defined by its CDR3 amino acid sequence together with its V-gene family, and reads without a unique V-gene family were excluded. In a later analysis, 500 to 700 highly shared, low-generation-probability nucleotide sequences were removed to address suspected cross-contamination and a sequencing artifact. For each public chain, a later analysis derived a clonal expansion index from normalized ranks of inferred template counts within each repertoire. A later analysis computed generation probabilities with a VDJ recombination model fitted to out-of-frame rearrangements, and checked the results against IGoR. In a later analysis, hypergeometric tests were used to score TCR-TCR, TCR-HLA and TCR-CMV co-occurrence, with a repertoire-size bias correction applied to TCR pairs. To estimate false discovery rates, a later analysis permuted the HLA or CMV assignments 20 times. In a later analysis, co-occurring TCRs were grouped using DBSCAN, and TCRdist sequence similarity was added for clustering within HLA-allele-positive subsets. Co-occurrence clustering excluded repertoires with fewer than 30,000 or more than 120,000 public chains, plus five with anomalous nucleotide sharing. TCRdb carries this immuneACCESS record with in-frame sequences only. Its versions omit some clonotypes, under half of them owing to an unresolved V gene in the studies checked, with the rest unexplained. V and J calls and clone size come straight from that table; D and trimming were deduced from the DNA. The sample has some 90,000 clones on record, roughly 63% of them singletons. The ten largest clonotypes hold roughly 2.7% of the sample.

The germline ends are 6 bases apart after V is trimmed by 2 bases and J by 4 bases. From a lookup of the germline V gene, CDR1 and CDR2 are SGHRS and YFSETQ. The CDR3 runs 13 amino acids, cysteine and phenylalanine included. The only DNA kept is the CDR3, 39 bases in frame from the first base. The TCR comes from a man over 45 in good health and CMV-seronegative. Sequencing input: PBMCs. The rearrangement combines TRBV5-1 with TRBJ2-2; a weak D assignment points to TRBD1 (5 bases agree). This receptor carries the CDR3 CASSFDSTGELFF. The base sequence is TGCGCCAGCAGCTTTGACAGCACCGGGGAGCTGTTTTTT.